The subject of this entry is one T cell receptor beta chain. Antigen: not known. Vbeta (60) and Jbeta (13) primers were used in the PCR. Here immunoSEQ multiplex PCR was the method, and the copy in TCRdb shows in-frame clones only, minus some. The repertoire holds more than 150,000 clones, with 87% as singletons. The sample comes from a study of cytomegalovirus exposure and HLA in healthy donors. Whole-study context: Out of 170 million or so T cells, an earlier analysis found some 110 million unique TCR beta sequences in total. Findings and caveats of the study: Sequencing likely produced, as an artifact, a cluster of highly shared sequence variants. In an earlier analysis, productive rearrangement rates for most beta V segments clustered near 87% or 30%.

Sequences were obtained from PBMCs. This receptor was identified in a girl under three years old in good health and CMV-seronegative.

CDR3 coding DNA: TGTGCCAGCAGCTTAGTAGGGGACAGGGGTGGTAATGAGCAGTTCTTC. Its protein is CASSLVGDRGGNEQFF. This chain uses TRBV7-6 with TRBJ2-1, with 10 bases aligning to TRBD1. Trimming took 1 base from V and 7 from J; bases not matched to a gene: 7. This CDR3 is 16 amino acids long. CDR1 is SGHVS, CDR2 FNYEAQ, per germline.